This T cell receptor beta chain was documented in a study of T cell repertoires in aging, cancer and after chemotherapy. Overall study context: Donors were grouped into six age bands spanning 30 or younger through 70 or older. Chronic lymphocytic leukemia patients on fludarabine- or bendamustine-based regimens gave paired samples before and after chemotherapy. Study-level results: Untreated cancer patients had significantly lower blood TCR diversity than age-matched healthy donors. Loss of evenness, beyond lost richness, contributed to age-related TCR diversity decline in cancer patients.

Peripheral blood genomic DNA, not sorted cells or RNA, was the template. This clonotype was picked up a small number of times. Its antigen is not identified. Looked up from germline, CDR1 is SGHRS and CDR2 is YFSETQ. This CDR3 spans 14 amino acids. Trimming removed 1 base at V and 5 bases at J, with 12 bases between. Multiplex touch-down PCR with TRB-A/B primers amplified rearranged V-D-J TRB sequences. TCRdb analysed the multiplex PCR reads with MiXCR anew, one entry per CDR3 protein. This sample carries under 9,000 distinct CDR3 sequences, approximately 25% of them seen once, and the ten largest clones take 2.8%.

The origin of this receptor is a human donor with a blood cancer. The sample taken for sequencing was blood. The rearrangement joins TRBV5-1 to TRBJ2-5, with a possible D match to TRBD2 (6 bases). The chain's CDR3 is CASSLMAGRETQYF. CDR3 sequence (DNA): TGCGCCAGCAGCTTGATGGCAGGGAGGGAGACCCAGTACTTC. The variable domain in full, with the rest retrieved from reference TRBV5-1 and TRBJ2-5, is KAGVTQTPRYLIKTRGQQVTLSCSPISGHRSVSWYQQTPGQGLQFLFEYFSETQRNKGNFPGRFSGRQFSNSRSEMNVSTLELGDSALYLCASSLMAGRETQYFGPGTRLLVL.